This T cell receptor beta chain was recorded in a study of blood T cells in healthy people across ages. For the second PCR, which ran for roughly 7 to 11 cycles, a sample-barcoded 5' primer and a J-beta primer mix were used. From the 5' RACE reads, TCRdb called clonotypes with MiXCR, one entry per CDR3 protein. The sample has about 1 million distinct CDR3 sequences; roughly 45% are singletons. CDR1 and CDR2 (germline): SEHNR, FQNEAQ (reference sequence). The ends lost 2 bases at V and 5 bases at J; junction bases unmatched: 10. The length of the CDR3 is 16 residues. This sequence was found in a woman aged 60-70 years in good health. This sequence joins TRBV7-9 and TRBJ2-7; 9 bases line up with TRBD2. The sample taken for sequencing was blood. The CDR3 bases are TGTGCCAGCAGCTTATGGCTAGCGGGACGCCCGGACGAGCAGTACTTC. Amino acid sequence: CASSLWLAGRPDEQYF.